A selection of T cell receptor beta chains follows, all from one sample in a study of blood T cell repertoires in COVID-19. Measured with immunoSEQ multiplex PCR; TCRdb has only the in-frame clones, and not every one. This repertoire shows 270,000 or so clones, approximately 86% found once; its top ten account for 2.5% to 3.5%. Sequencing input: peripheral blood. All receptors come from a woman aged 18-29 years with acute or convalescent COVID-19. Both conserved end residues are part of each CDR3. Fields, in order: D gene, clone size, V gene, J gene, CDR3 protein, CDR3 DNA. D genes are given only for firm matches. Rows give clone size only sometimes, using once, few, many, or a class for an expanded clone.

>-|-|TRBV5-6|TRBJ2-1
CASSLVAFSYNEQFF
TGTGCCAGCAGCTTGGTGGCATTCTCCTACAATGAGCAGTTCTTC
>-|-|TRBV5-4|TRBJ1-1
CASSLDSIVNTEAFF
TGTGCCAGCAGCTTGGACAGTATAGTAAACACTGAAGCTTTCTTT
>-|-|TRBV6-1|TRBJ2-2
CASSEVPGVSGELFF
TGTGCCAGCAGTGAAGTGCCCGGGGTGTCCGGGGAGCTGTTTTTT
>TRBD1|-|TRBV19|TRBJ2-2
CASGTVNTGELFF
TGTGCCAGTGGGACAGTAAACACCGGGGAGCTGTTTTTT
>-|-|TRBV29-1|TRBJ1-1
CSAYLNTEAFF
TGCAGCGCTTACTTGAACACTGAAGCTTTCTTT
>-|-|TRBV15|TRBJ2-7
CATSREGLPNRYEQYF
TGTGCCACCAGCAGGGAGGGACTCCCGAATCGGTACGAGCAGTACTTC
>-|-|TRBV2|TRBJ2-2
CASSPTGNTGELFF
TGTGCCAGCAGTCCCACAGGAAACACCGGGGAGCTGTTTTTT
>TRBD2|-|TRBV4-1|TRBJ2-7
CASSQVVERGYEQYF
TGCGCCAGCAGCCAAGTCGTCGAGCGGGGCTACGAGCAGTACTTC
>-|-|TRBV7-7|TRBJ2-2
CASSLPGGPGELFF
TGTGCTAGCAGCTTACCCGGGGGGCCCGGGGAGCTGTTTTTT
>TRBD1|-|TRBV19|TRBJ1-4
CASTDRGDEKLFF
TGTGCCAGTACGGACAGGGGAGACGAAAAACTGTTTTTT
>TRBD1|-|TRBV28|TRBJ1-2
CASSLLPGTGISYGYTF
TGTGCCAGCAGCCTCCTCCCGGGGACAGGGATAAGCTATGGCTACACCTTC
>-|many|TRBV6-5|TRBJ1-3
CASNQGSGNTIYF
TGTGCCAGCAACCAGGGAAGTGGAAACACCATATATTTT
>-|-|TRBV7-8|TRBJ1-3
CASSPRGDPSLSGNTIYF
TGTGCCAGCAGCCCACGAGGAGACCCCTCCCTCTCTGGAAACACCATATATTTT
>TRBD2|-|TRBV3-1/TRBV3-2|TRBJ2-1
CASSPDGTSIYNEQFF
TGTGCCAGCAGCCCAGATGGGACTAGCATCTACAATGAGCAGTTCTTC
>-|-|TRBV19|TRBJ2-1
CASRGRGYNEQFF
TGTGCCAGTAGAGGCCGGGGCTACAATGAGCAGTTCTTC
>-|few|TRBV3-1/TRBV3-2|TRBJ2-3
CASSQNRARTDTQYF
TGTGCCAGCAGCCAAAACCGAGCTAGGACAGATACGCAGTATTTT
>-|once|TRBV5-1|TRBJ1-2
CASTLQGSYGYTF
TGCGCCAGCACCCTCCAGGGGAGCTATGGCTACACCTTC
>TRBD2|-|TRBV6-2/TRBV6-3|TRBJ2-5
CASSYVGGRGTQYF
TGTGCCAGCAGTTACGTGGGAGGGCGGGGGACCCAGTACTTC
>TRBD1|-|TRBV6-5|TRBJ1-1
CASRSGQLYTEAFF
TGTGCCAGCCGCTCGGGACAGCTGTACACTGAAGCTTTCTTT
>-|-|TRBV18|TRBJ1-1
CASSNQVNTEAFF
TGTGCCAGCTCAAACCAGGTGAACACTGAAGCTTTCTTT
>-|-|TRBV28|TRBJ1-5
CASSYTNQPQHF
TGTGCCAGCAGTTACACAAATCAGCCCCAGCATTTT
>TRBD1|-|TRBV29-1|TRBJ2-7
CSVEVQGDEAHEQYF
TGCAGCGTTGAAGTCCAGGGGGATGAGGCCCACGAGCAGTACTTC
>TRBD1|-|TRBV4-3|TRBJ2-2
CASFDRGLNTGELFF
TGCGCCAGCTTTGACAGGGGATTGAACACCGGGGAGCTGTTTTTT
>TRBD1|-|TRBV3-1/TRBV3-2|TRBJ1-2
CASSPRTGRGDGYTF
TGTGCCAGCAGCCCTAGGACAGGCCGTGGAGATGGCTACACCTTC
>TRBD1|many|TRBV6-5|TRBJ1-1
CASSSSPTGGAFF
TGTGCCAGCAGTTCCTCCCCTACAGGGGGGGCTTTCTTT
>-|-|TRBV6-5|TRBJ1-2
CASSYRQVQNYGYTF
TGTGCCAGCAGTTACCGACAGGTTCAGAACTATGGCTACACCTTC
>-|-|TRBV2|TRBJ2-2
CASNRLVRGGTGELFF
TGTGCCAGCAACCGACTAGTTCGTGGCGGCACCGGGGAGCTGTTTTTT
>-|-|TRBV7-2|TRBJ2-2
CASSPIYGGTGELFF
TGTGCCAGCAGCCCAATCTACGGTGGCACCGGGGAGCTGTTTTTT
>-|-|TRBV6-5|TRBJ2-7
CASRKSREVGYEQYF
TGTGCCAGCAGAAAATCCAGGGAGGTGGGCTACGAGCAGTACTTC
>-|-|TRBV28|TRBJ2-1
CASSLSYNNEQFF
TGTGCCAGCAGTTTATCCTATAACAATGAGCAGTTCTTC
>TRBD2|few|TRBV19|TRBJ2-3
CASSASSGVLTDTQYF
TGTGCCAGTAGTGCCTCTAGCGGGGTCCTCACAGATACGCAGTATTTT
>-|-|TRBV28|TRBJ1-4
CASIQGGRVANEKLFF
TGTGCCAGCATCCAGGGAGGCAGGGTAGCTAATGAAAAACTGTTTTTT
>TRBD1|few|TRBV19|TRBJ2-7
CASSKVAGQGYYEQYF
TGTGCCAGTAGTAAAGTTGCAGGACAGGGATACTACGAGCAGTACTTC
>TRBD1|-|TRBV5-1|TRBJ1-2
CASSPDRGLYGYTF
TGCGCCAGCAGCCCCGACAGGGGGCTTTATGGCTACACCTTC
>-|-|TRBV5-3|TRBJ2-1
CARRLRRRSYNEQFF
TGTGCCAGAAGACTACGGAGGCGTTCCTACAATGAGCAGTTCTTC
>-|-|TRBV5-1|TRBJ1-1
CASSLGGPEAFF
TGCGCCAGCAGCTTGGGGGGGCCTGAAGCTTTCTTT
>TRBD1|-|TRBV24-1|TRBJ2-5
CATSDFYRGLETQYF
TGTGCCACCAGTGATTTCTACAGGGGGCTGGAGACCCAGTACTTC
>-|-|TRBV27|TRBJ1-5
CASSEDRVGNQPQHF
TGTGCCAGCAGTGAGGACAGAGTTGGCAATCAGCCCCAGCATTTT
>-|-|TRBV27|TRBJ2-5
CASSLLQAAETQYF
TGTGCCAGCAGTTTATTGCAGGCCGCGGAGACCCAGTACTTC